The 11 T cell receptor beta chains below come from one sample, sequenced in a study of breast tumors, draining lymph nodes, adjacent tissues. TCRdb recomputed calls from the multiplex PCR reads with MiXCR, one row per CDR3 protein. The top ten hold approximately 3.5% of the sample, which has around 230,000 distinct CDR3 sequences, less than 35% seen once. The lymph nodes were axillary draining lymph nodes from breast cancer patients. Sequencing was performed on axillary lymph node tissue. The receptor source for this set is a female donor with breast cancer. Some clones in this sample may be carry-over from other donors' samples.

The sample holds many counts of this clonotype. V is TRBV10-2 and J is TRBJ2-3; no firm D call. V gave up 4 bases and J gave up 5 bases, with 4 bases separating them. Germline CDR1 reads WSHSY; CDR2 reads SAAADI. This CDR3 is 11 amino acids long. The CDR3 region is CASSALDTQYF. As DNA, the CDR3 is TGCGCCAGCAGTGCACTAGATACGCAGTATTTT.

This clonotype was counted only a few times. This chain joins TRBV20-1 and TRBJ1-1; D not certain. CDR1 DFQATT and CDR2 SNEGSKA come from the germline V gene (reference sequence). CDR3 size: 12 residues. Trimming removed 5 bases at V and 1 base at J, with 8 bases between. The CDR3 DNA reads as TGCAGTGCTTCGGACGGGAACACTGAAGCTTTCTTT. It translates to CSASDGNTEAFF.

Here the CDR3 reads CSARSSGGAETQYF. The CDR3 DNA follows: TGCAGTGCTAGATCCAGCGGGGGGGCGGAGACCCAGTACTTC. V and J are TRBV20-1 and TRBJ2-5; 10 positions agree with TRBD2. Germline CDR1 is DFQATT and CDR2 is SNEGSKA (reference sequence). The CDR3 loop spans 14 amino acids. After removal of 2 bases from V and 5 bases from J, the junction contained 5 bases not matched to a gene.

This clonotype was picked up many times. CDR3 bases: TGTGCCAGCAGCCAAGAGTTGGCGGACCCCTACGAGCAGTACTTC. It is translated as CASSQELADPYEQYF. This rearrangement joins TRBV4-2 to TRBJ2-7; D gene uncertain. Trimming shortened V by 0 bases and J by 2 bases, and 11 bases separated the two germline ends. Germline CDR1 reads LGHNA; CDR2 reads YNFKEQ. The CDR3 totals 15 residues.

This clonotype appeared many times. The junction departs from germline at one end; a sequencing error may be responsible. The rearrangement uses TRBV20-1 and TRBJ2-3; 7 bases agree with TRBD1. CDR3 size: 14 residues. In germline, CDR1 is DFQATT, CDR2 SNEGSKA (reference sequence). The CDR3: CSAREGSGTATQYF. As DNA, the CDR3 is TGCAGTGCTAGAGAGGGTTCTGGGACAGCTACGCAGTATTTT.

This clonotype showed up many times. The genes are TRBV18 and TRBJ2-7, with 11 bases that match TRBD2. The junction had 0 bases not matched to a gene; V was cut back by 3 bases and J by 2 bases. The CDR3 sequence is 14 residues long. The V gene's germline CDR1 is KGHSH and CDR2 LQKENI. The CDR3 protein is CASSPGLAAYEQYF. The CDR3, as DNA: TGTGCCAGCTCACCGGGACTAGCGGCCTACGAGCAGTACTTC.

This clonotype was detected many times. As DNA, the CDR3 is TGCGCCAGCAGCCAAGATCCTTATCCCGGGACTAGCGCCGTCTACAATGAGCAGTTCTTC. Its protein product is CASSQDPYPGTSAVYNEQFF. This chain uses TRBV4-1 with TRBJ2-1; 10 bases fit TRBD2. V was pared by 0 bases and J by 3 bases, with 14 bases of the junction left unmatched. The CDR3 is 20 residues long. Looked up from germline, CDR1 is MGHRA and CDR2 is YSYEKL.

The chain combines TRBV7-6 with TRBJ2-3; perhaps TRBD1 as D (5 bases). Per the germline V gene, CDR1 is SGHVS and CDR2 is FNYEAQ. V gave up 5 bases and J gave up 4 bases, with 13 bases separating them. This CDR3 is 14 amino acids long. CDR3 sequence reads: CASSQNRLPDTQYF. In DNA, the CDR3 is TGTGCCAGCAGCCAAAACAGGCTCCCAGATACGCAGTATTTT.

In this sample, this clonotype turned up a few times. Germline and junction disagree at one end, which may indicate a read error. The V gene is TRBV7-2, the J gene TRBJ2-5, with TRBD2 as a possible D gene (6 bases). The CDR3 is made up of 15 amino acids. Looked up from germline, CDR1 is SGHTA and CDR2 is FQGNSA. CDR3 loop: CASSPRGLARETQHF. In nucleotides, the CDR3 is TGTGCCAGCAGCCCGAGGGGACTCGCGAGAGAGACCCAGCACTTC.

In regard to this clonotype: Just one base apart from a much larger clone, this may be a read error. The V and J genes are TRBV20-1 and TRBJ1-2, with 10 bases matching TRBD1. CDR3 length equals 13 residues. Per germline, CDR1 DFQATT and CDR2 SNEGSKA (reference sequence). The trim removed 6 bases at V and 8 bases at J, leaving 9 bases unmatched. CDR3 bases: TGCAGTGCCCCAGTGGGGGACAGGGGCGGCTACACCTTC. It is translated as CSAPVGDRGGYTF.

Ten or more counts support this clonotype. The J gene is TRBJ2-7, the V gene TRBV6-5, with D unresolved. The V end lost 2 bases, the J end lost 3 bases, and 11 bases lay between the germline ends. The CDR3 has 14 residues. CDR1 and CDR2 (germline): MNHEY, SVGAGI. CDR3 sequence: CASSYRTNGYEQYF. The DNA for the CDR3 is TGTGCCAGCAGTTACCGGACCAACGGCTACGAGCAGTACTTC.